The 17 T cell receptor beta chains listed next were all sequenced from one sample in a study of blood T cell repertoires in COVID-19. TCRdb's table, derived via immunoSEQ multiplex PCR, lists solely in-frame clones and lacks some. The sample shows about 230,000 clones, roughly 87% of them seen only once. Sequencing was performed on peripheral blood. Source of these receptors: a woman between 18 and 29 years old who had recovered from COVID-19.

The rearrangement uses TRBV28 and TRBJ1-4, with D hard to call. V was pared by 1 base and J by 5 bases, with 14 bases between. This CDR3 region has 16 residues. The germline V gene encodes CDR1 MDHEN and CDR2 SYDVKM. The CDR3 is CASSLYAPPLNEKLFF. CDR3 in DNA: TGTGCCAGCAGTTTATATGCGCCACCATTAAATGAAAAACTGTTTTTT.

The chain carries TRBV5-6 and TRBJ2-1; 10 positions agree with TRBD2. The CDR3 consists of 17 residues. Germline values: CDR1 SGHDT, CDR2 YYEEEE. Trimming cost V 5 bases and J 3 bases; bases outside gene matches: 11. In DNA, the CDR3 is TGTGCCAGCAGTGGGGCCTACGGGACTAGCGACTACAATGAGCAGTTCTTC. This codes for CASSGAYGTSDYNEQFF. Supplemented by reference TRBV5-6 and TRBJ2-1, the full variable domain reads DAGVTQSPTHLIKTRGQQVTLRCSPKSGHDTVSWYQQALGQGPQFIFQYYEEEERQRGNFPDRFSGHQFPNYSSELNVNALLLGDSALYLCASSGAYGTSDYNEQFFGPGTRLTVL.

The rearrangement joins TRBV6-5 to TRBJ2-7, with 9 bases matching TRBD1. Germline V gives CDR1 MNHEY, CDR2 SVGAGI. With 8 bases clipped from V and 6 bases from J, the junction kept 11 bases outside the gene matches. The CDR3 runs 14 residues. This CDR3 reads CASGEGTGRLEQYF. The CDR3 coding sequence is TGTGCCAGCGGAGAGGGGACAGGGCGGCTCGAGCAGTACTTC.

The chain employs TRBV5-1 and TRBJ2-5, with a tentative D call TRBD2 (5 bases). In germline, CDR1 is SGHRS, CDR2 YFSETQ. This CDR3 contains 12 residues. The V and J ends lost 2 bases and 4 bases respectively, with 6 bases between them. CDR3 protein: CASSLGRETQYF. CDR3 nucleotides: TGCGCCAGCAGCTTAGGGAGAGAGACCCAGTACTTC.

The chain combines TRBV20-1 with TRBJ1-2, with D tentatively TRBD1 (5 bases). The CDR3 is 10 residues long. Germline values: CDR1 DFQATT, CDR2 SNEGSKA (reference sequence). V was trimmed by 5 bases and J by 4 bases, leaving 5 bases between them. CDR3 sequence reads: CSADSYGYTF. DNA of the CDR3: TGCAGTGCTGACAGCTATGGCTACACCTTC.

The rearrangement joins TRBV5-1 to TRBJ1-1; TRBD1 matches 7 bases. Germline V CDR1 and CDR2: SGHRS, YFSETQ. The CDR3 length is 15 residues. Losses at the gene ends were 4 bases for V and 3 bases for J; bases not matched to a gene: 9. The DNA for the CDR3 is TGCGCCAGCAGCGGGATGACAGGGACGTACACTGAAGCTTTCTTT. Its protein product is CASSGMTGTYTEAFF. The variable domain in full, completed from reference TRBV5-1 and TRBJ1-1, reads KAGVTQTPRYLIKTRGQQVTLSCSPISGHRSVSWYQQTPGQGLQFLFEYFSETQRNKGNFPGRFSGRQFSNSRSEMNVSTLELGDSALYLCASSGMTGTYTEAFFGQGTRLTVV.

The chain uses TRBV7-3 and TRBJ2-3; 8 nucleotides line up with TRBD2. CDR1 and CDR2 (germline): SGHTA, FQGTGA. This CDR3 is 14 amino acids long. V lost 10 bases, J lost 2 bases, and 8 bases stayed unmatched. The CDR3 region is CATRERGPTDTQYF. As DNA, the CDR3 is TGTGCCACCAGGGAGCGGGGGCCCACAGATACGCAGTATTTT.

This chain joins TRBV30 and TRBJ2-3; 9 bases map to TRBD1. After removal of 2 bases from V and 4 bases from J, the junction contained 7 bases not matched to a gene. This CDR3 is built from 15 residues. In germline, CDR1 is GTSNPN, CDR2 SVGIG (reference sequence). CDR3 bases: TGTGCCTGGAGTCATGGGACAGGGTTTTCAGATACGCAGTATTTT. Protein: CAWSHGTGFSDTQYF.

This clone was detected only once. The chain employs TRBV9 and TRBJ1-2; 10 nucleotides agree with TRBD1. This CDR3 has 15 residues. Germline V gene data show CDR1 as SGDLS and CDR2 as YYNGEE. With V trimmed by 4 bases and J by 1 base, 4 bases remained unmatched. The CDR3 spells CASSPGQGGNYGYTF. CDR3 DNA sequence: TGTGCCAGCAGCCCCGGACAGGGGGGTAACTATGGCTACACCTTC.

The chain carries TRBV3-1 (or the pseudogene TRBV3-2) and TRBJ2-7; the match to TRBD1 covers 8 bases. Looked up from germline, CDR1 is LGHDT and CDR2 is YNNKEL (reference sequence). The CDR3 contains 17 residues. Trimming cost V 4 bases and J 4 bases; bases outside gene matches: 15. The CDR3 protein is CASSLTSTGERMYEQYF. The CDR3 DNA is TGTGCCAGCAGCCTAACTTCGACAGGGGAAAGAATGTACGAGCAGTACTTC.

The chain combines TRBV30 with TRBJ1-1; 7 nucleotides agree with TRBD1. The CDR3 consists of 13 residues. CDR1 and CDR2 (germline): GTSNPN, SVGIG (reference sequence). J was trimmed by 5 bases and V by 0 bases; bases with no gene match: 3. Here the CDR3 DNA reads TGTGCCTGGAGTGTAAGCAGGGGGACTGAAGCTTTCTTT. It encodes CAWSVSRGTEAFF. The whole variable domain, filled in from reference TRBV30 and TRBJ1-1, reads SQTIHQWPATLVQPVGSPLSLECTVEGTSNPNLYWYRQAAGRGLQLLFYSVGIGQISSEVPQNLSASRPQDRQFILSSKKLLLSDSGFYLCAWSVSRGTEAFFGQGTRLTVV.

This CDR3 reads CAWSVPGFRRNQPQHF. The CDR3 bases are TGTGCCTGGAGTGTACCAGGGTTCCGCCGCAATCAGCCCCAGCATTTT. V usage is TRBV30 and J usage is TRBJ1-5; D may be TRBD1 (5 bases). Germline V lookup: CDR1 GTSNPN, CDR2 SVGIG (reference sequence). The V end lost 0 bases, the J end lost 2 bases, and 14 bases lay between the germline ends. The CDR3 is 16 residues long.

The V and J genes are TRBV27 and TRBJ1-1, with TRBD1 as a possible D gene (6 bases). The germline V gene has CDR1 MNHEY and CDR2 SMNVEV (reference sequence). V was pared by 7 bases and J by 10 bases, with 13 bases between. The CDR3 extends over 11 amino acids. The chain's CDR3 is CASTQGNVAFF. CDR3 DNA sequence: TGTGCCAGCACGCAGGGGAATGTAGCTTTCTTT.

J is TRBJ1-2 and V is TRBV7-9, with 8 nucleotides matching TRBD1. The length of the CDR3 is 15 residues. Trimming took 1 base from V and 7 from J; bases not matched to a gene: 8. CDR1 is SEHNR and CDR2 is FQNEAQ in the germline V gene (reference sequence). In nucleotides, the CDR3 is TGTGCCAGCAGCTTAGGGACAGGGAAGGGCTCTGGCTACACCTTC. The encoded protein is CASSLGTGKGSGYTF.

With regard to this clone: The germline gene is not matched at one end of the junction; a read error may be the cause. The chain uses TRBV5-1 and TRBJ2-2, with TRBD2 matching 14 bases. Germline V gene lookup returns CDR1 SGHRS and CDR2 YFSETQ. CDR3 length: 16 residues. The CDR3, as DNA: TGCGCCTGCAGGTCGGGACTAGCGGGAGTCACCGGGGAGCTGTTTTTT. Translated: CACRSGLAGVTGELFF.

V usage is TRBV20-1 and J usage is TRBJ2-1; D may be TRBD2 (5 bases). Trimming removed 2 bases from V and 6 bases from J, with 5 bases in between. Per germline, CDR1 DFQATT and CDR2 SNEGSKA (reference sequence). This CDR3 is 11 amino acids long. DNA for the CDR3: TGCAGTGCTAGACGGGGCAATGAGCAGTTCTTC. Amino acid sequence: CSARRGNEQFF.

This clone was observed a single time. This chain links TRBV6-5 with TRBJ1-2; TRBD1 aligns across 7 bases. With V trimmed by 10 bases and J by 12 bases, 8 bases remained unmatched. From germline, CDR1 is MNHEY and CDR2 SVGAGI. The CDR3 has 10 amino acids. The CDR3 sequence: CAIGQVLNTF. The CDR3 coding sequence is TGTGCCATAGGACAGGTCCTTAACACCTTC.